The 2 T cell receptor beta chains presented below share a single source sample, sequenced in a study of blood T cell repertoires in COVID-19. The method was immunoSEQ multiplex PCR; TCRdb's version includes in-frame clones alone and lacks a portion of them. The table lists 450,000 to 500,000 clones, over 75% of them singletons. The sample taken for sequencing was peripheral blood. Receptor source: a human donor in a cohort sampled during active COVID-19.

This clone was seen only once. This sequence joins TRBV5-4 and TRBJ1-2; D unresolved. From germline, CDR1 is SGHNT and CDR2 YYREEE (reference sequence). The germline V and J ends were trimmed by 0 bases and 0 bases, with 9 bases remaining between them. CDR3 length equals 15 residues. As DNA, the CDR3 is TGTGCCAGCAGCTTGGTGGCACCCGCTAACTATGGCTACACCTTC. Its translation: CASSLVAPANYGYTF.

This chain joins TRBV7-2 and TRBJ2-7, with a tentative D call TRBD2 (6 bases). The V end lost 5 bases, the J end lost 4 bases, and 18 bases lay between the germline ends. Germline CDR1 is SGHTA and CDR2 is FQGNSA. The CDR3 runs to 15 residues. The CDR3: CASSPYGDSYYEQYF. As DNA, the CDR3 is TGTGCCAGCAGCCCCTATGGGGACTCATATTACGAGCAGTACTTC.